This T cell receptor (beta chain) was sequenced in a study of blood T cells in healthy people across ages. This clonotype has only a few counts. Its specificity is not known. The length of the CDR3 is 11 residues. Per germline, CDR1 MDHEN and CDR2 SYDVKM. V dropped 8 bases and J dropped 2 bases, with 7 bases sitting between them. It was with a sample-barcoded 5' primer and a J-beta primer mix that a second PCR of roughly 6 to 11 cycles was run. TCRdb reprocessed the 5' RACE reads with MiXCR, giving one entry per CDR3 protein. The sample contains 540,000 or so distinct CDR3 sequences, more than 20% of which appear only once. With each sample, at least 6 micrograms of total RNA were extracted. Study-wide points: Roughly linear age-related decline in beta diversity appeared, significant by age 40.

This sample also appeared in a second study, on T cells of mothers and their children.

The rearrangement links TRBV28 to TRBJ2-7; D remains unclear. This sequence was found in a boy between 10 and 17 years old in good health. Sequenced: blood. The CDR3 nucleotides are TGTGCCAGCGTAAGGGCCTACGAGCAGTACTTC. Translating gives CASVRAYEQYF.